This passage covers 4 T cell receptor beta chains from one sample sequenced in a study of CD8+ T cells in alopecia areata. Reverse transcribed after extraction, RNA yielded cDNA as the sequencing template. Assay used: immunoSEQ multiplex PCR; TCRdb lists only in-frame clones, some missing. The table records around 140,000 clones, about 90% of them present only once. Specimen: CD8+ T cells sorted from blood, collected at week 0. The receptors here all came from a human donor with alopecia areata.

This chain joins TRBV29-1 and TRBJ2-3; D uncertain. V gave up 3 bases and J gave up 2 bases, with 9 bases separating them. CDR3 length: 13 amino acids. Germline lookup yields CDR1 SQVTM and CDR2 ANQGSEA. CDR3 protein: CSVDGPNTDTQYF. Here the CDR3 DNA reads TGCAGCGTTGATGGGCCGAACACAGATACGCAGTATTTT.

The rearrangement uses TRBV7-9 and TRBJ2-7; tentative D call: TRBD1 (8 bases). The CDR3 consists of 15 residues. V shed 6 bases and J shed 4 bases, with 19 bases lying between them. In germline, CDR1 is SEHNR, CDR2 FQNEAQ (reference sequence). The CDR3 is CASSGEGQEEYEQYF. CDR3 DNA: TGTGCCAGCAGTGGGGAGGGACAGGAAGAATACGAGCAGTACTTC.

The V and J genes are TRBV30 and TRBJ2-7; D may be TRBD1 (5 bases). Germline V gene sequence: CDR1 GTSNPN, CDR2 SVGIG (reference sequence). V dropped 1 base and J dropped 2 bases, with 12 bases sitting between them. CDR3 size: 14 residues. This CDR3 reads CAWSDLTQAYEQYF. Written as DNA, the CDR3 is TGTGCCTGGAGTGACCTGACACAGGCCTACGAGCAGTACTTC.

The chain combines TRBV2 with TRBJ2-5; no reliable D call. The V gene lost 8 bases and the J gene lost 2 bases, with 21 bases spanning the gap. Germline CDR1 and CDR2: SNHLY and FYNNEI. The CDR3 consists of 16 residues. CDR3 region: CASRGPGGVLQETQYF. CDR3 bases: TGTGCCAGCCGAGGACCCGGTGGCGTTCTACAAGAGACCCAGTACTTC. Drawing the rest from reference TRBV2 and TRBJ2-5, the complete variable domain is EPEVTQTPSHQVTQMGQEVILRCVPISNHLYFYWYRQILGQKVEFLVSFYNNEISEKSEIFDDQFSVERPDGSNFTLKIRSTKLEDSAMYFCASRGPGGVLQETQYFGPGTRLLVL.